One and the same sample provided the 8 T cell receptor beta chains below, sequenced in a study of T-cell memory formation after mild COVID-19. Using its own MiXCR run on the 5' RACE reads, TCRdb lists one record per CDR3 protein. The sample contains under 450,000 distinct CDR3 sequences, less than 25% of which appear only once. The sequenced sample was PBMCs or a T cell subset sorted from them (not recorded which). The receptors were gathered from a man aged 18-30 years who had mild COVID-19 (a few samples of this study predate the infection). Cell type and time point are not known.

This clonotype was detected a few times. One junction end does not reproduce the germline sequence, and a read error may be involved. The chain links TRBV4-2 to TRBJ2-1, with 8 nucleotides matching TRBD2. CDR1 is LGHNA, CDR2 YNFKEQ, per germline. This CDR3 comprises 15 residues. CDR3 in amino acids: CASSQDRGGAGGHRF. DNA of the CDR3: TGTGCCAGCAGCCAAGATCGGGGCGGGGCGGGGGGCCACCGCTTC.

This chain links TRBV12-3 or TRBV12-4 with TRBJ2-2, with D hard to call. The CDR3 runs 13 residues. Between the trimmed V and J ends, which lost 6 bases and 4 bases, there was a span of 9 bases. The CDR3 nucleotides are TGTGCCAGCAGCCCCCCGATCACCGGGGAGCTGTTTTTT. Amino acid sequence: CASSPPITGELFF.

A few counts support this clonotype. The chain couples TRBV19 to TRBJ2-1; D gene ambiguous. The length of the CDR3 is 14 residues. CDR1 is LNHDA, CDR2 SQIVND, per germline (reference sequence). V was shortened by 5 bases and J by 5 bases, with 13 bases between the two germline ends. The CDR3 is CASSSWAYNNEQFF. The CDR3 coding sequence is TGTGCCAGTAGTTCCTGGGCCTACAACAATGAGCAGTTCTTC.

This clonotype was detected a few times. The chain uses TRBV6-2 or TRBV6-3 and TRBJ2-3; D unclear. The CDR3 is 15 amino acids. V lost 2 bases and J 0 bases, leaving 9 bases between the germline ends. Germline V gene lookup returns CDR1 MNHEY and CDR2 SVGEGT. CDR3 bases: TGTGCCAGCAGTTACCGTTTATCTAGCACAGATACGCAGTATTTT. It yields the protein CASSYRLSSTDTQYF.

This clonotype was counted only a few times. The chain couples TRBV29-1 to TRBJ2-1; D not certain. The CDR3 runs to 11 residues. Trimming shortened V by 6 bases and J by 7 bases, and 10 bases separated the two germline ends. The germline V gene encodes CDR1 SQVTM and CDR2 ANQGSEA. CDR3 bases: TGCAGCGTGCCCGTCGGGAATGAGCAGTTCTTC. Translation: CSVPVGNEQFF.

V gene TRBV19 combines with J gene TRBJ2-3; D not resolved. Germline V gene data show CDR1 as LNHDA and CDR2 as SQIVND (reference sequence). The CDR3 is 15 amino acids. Trimming removed 3 bases at V and 0 bases at J, with 10 bases between. CDR3 nucleotide sequence: TGTGCCAGTAGTATTTCCTTGGGAAGCACAGATACGCAGTATTTT. It yields the protein CASSISLGSTDTQYF.

This clonotype appeared once. This chain links TRBV6-5 with TRBJ2-1; TRBD2 matches 10 bases. The CDR3 extends over 15 amino acids. V gave up 6 bases and J gave up 6 bases; unmatched junction bases: 8. Germline values: CDR1 MNHEY, CDR2 SVGAGI. CDR3 bases: TGTGCCAGCAGCCGAATAGCGGGGGGACTCAATGAGCAGTTCTTC. This translates into CASSRIAGGLNEQFF.

In this sample, this clonotype turned up a few times. The chain carries TRBV11-2 and TRBJ2-5, with D unresolved. The CDR3 extends over 12 amino acids. Trimming took 2 bases from V and 5 from J, leaving 6 bases between them. Germline values: CDR1 SGHAT, CDR2 FQNNGV. The CDR3 DNA follows: TGTGCCAGCAGCTTATGGAAGGAGACCCAGTACTTC. This sequence encodes CASSLWKETQYF.